The 5 T cell receptor beta chains below come from one sample, sequenced in a study of tumor and adjacent non-tumor tissue in lung cancer. This sample's RNA came from whole unsorted tissue. The library came from three nested PCR rounds adapted from ARM-PCR protocols. TCRdb recomputed calls from the multiplex PCR reads with MiXCR, one row per CDR3 protein. Of about 110,000 distinct CDR3 sequences in the sample, 84% are singletons; the top ten hold roughly 20%. The sample comprised lung tumor tissue. The receptors derive from a man between 65 and 85 years old with non-small cell lung cancer.

The chain combines TRBV20-1 with TRBJ1-2; D is unclear. Per the germline V gene, CDR1 is DFQATT and CDR2 is SNEGSKA (reference sequence). Trimming removed 3 bases from V and 3 bases from J, with 8 bases in between. The CDR3 is made up of 12 amino acids. The CDR3 DNA sequence: TGCAGTGCTAGGGACCCCTACTATGGCTACACCTTC. It translates to CSARDPYYGYTF.

This clonotype was picked up a small number of times. This may stem from a read error, because a much larger clone lies one nucleotide away. CDR3 nucleotides: TGCAGTGCTAGAACCAGCCCGGGTCAGCCCCAGTATTTT. Translated, it gives CSARTSPGQPQYF. The V and J genes are TRBV20-1 and TRBJ1-5; D not resolved. The end of the DNA is better explained by TRBJ2-3, so the J call may be wrong. The length of the CDR3 is 13 residues. The germline V gene encodes CDR1 DFQATT and CDR2 SNEGSKA (reference sequence).

Of note for this clonotype: At one end, the junction sequence differs from germline, possibly due to a read error. The CDR3 sequence is CVTSEPAEAQETQYF. The CDR3 nucleotides are TGTGTCACCAGTGAGCCGGCAGAGGCTCAAGAGACCCAGTACTTC. The chain carries TRBV24-1 and TRBJ2-5; no clear D. Germline V CDR1 and CDR2: KGHDR, SFDVKD. The CDR3 covers 15 residues.

To note about this clonotype: This CDR3 is missing its conserved last phenylalanine or tryptophan, likely due to a read error. The chain links TRBV10-3 to TRBJ2-1, with TRBD2 identical over 9 bases. The CDR3 sequence is 18 residues long. CDR1 and CDR2 (germline): ENHRY, SYGVKD. V shed 5 bases and J 2 bases; nucleotides not matched to a gene: 13. This chain's CDR3 is CAISSNFSRGGTYNEQFI. The CDR3 bases are TGTGCCATCAGTTCCAATTTCTCGCGGGGGGGAACCTACAATGAGCAGTTCATC.

In the case of this clonotype: The CDR3 does not end in the conserved phenylalanine or tryptophan, so this is likely a read error. No DNA is shown, since the ends of the CDR3 on it are uncertain; the CDR3 is the one TCRdb lists. The gene calls are TRBV14 and TRBJ1-1; the table's D gene call, TRBD1, was not cross checked with the DNA. Germline V gene sequence: CDR1 SGHDN, CDR2 FVKESK. The CDR3 has 15 amino acids, counting both end residues. CDR3 in amino acids: CASSQAWAGNTEAFI.